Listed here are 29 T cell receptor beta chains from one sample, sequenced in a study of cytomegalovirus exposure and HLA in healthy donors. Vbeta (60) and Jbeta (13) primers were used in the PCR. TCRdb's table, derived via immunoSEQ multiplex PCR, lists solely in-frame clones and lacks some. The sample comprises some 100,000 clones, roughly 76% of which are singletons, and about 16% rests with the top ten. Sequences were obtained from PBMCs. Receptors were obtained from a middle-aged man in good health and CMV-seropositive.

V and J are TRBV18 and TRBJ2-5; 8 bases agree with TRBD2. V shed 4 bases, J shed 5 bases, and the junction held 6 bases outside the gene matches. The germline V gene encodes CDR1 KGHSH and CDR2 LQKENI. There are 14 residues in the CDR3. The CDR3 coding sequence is TGTGCCAGCTCACACGGACTAGCAATGGAGACCCAGTACTTC. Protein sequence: CASSHGLAMETQYF.

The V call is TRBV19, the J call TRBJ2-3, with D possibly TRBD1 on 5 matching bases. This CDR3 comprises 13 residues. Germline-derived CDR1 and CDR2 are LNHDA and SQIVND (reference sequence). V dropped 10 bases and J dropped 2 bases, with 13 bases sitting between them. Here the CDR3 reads CATADGATDTQYF. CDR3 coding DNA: TGTGCCACCGCAGATGGGGCCACAGATACGCAGTATTTT. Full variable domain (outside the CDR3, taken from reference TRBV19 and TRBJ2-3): DGGITQSPKYLFRKEGQNVTLSCEQNLNHDAMYWYRQDPGQGLRLIYYSQIVNDFQKGDIAEGYSVSREKKESFPLTVTSAQKNPTAFYLCATADGATDTQYFGPGTRLTVL.

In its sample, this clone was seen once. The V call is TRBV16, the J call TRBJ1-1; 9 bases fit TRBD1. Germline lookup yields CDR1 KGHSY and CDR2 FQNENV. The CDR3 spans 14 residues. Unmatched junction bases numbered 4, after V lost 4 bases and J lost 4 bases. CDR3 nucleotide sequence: TGTGCCAGCAGCCGACAGGGGGAGGGCACTGAAGCTTTCTTT. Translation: CASSRQGEGTEAFF.

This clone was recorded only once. CDR3 protein: CASSPPGGRDYNEQFF. The CDR3 bases are TGTGCCAGCTCACCACCGGGGGGGCGCGACTACAATGAGCAGTTCTTC. The J gene is TRBJ2-1, the V gene TRBV18, with a tentative D call TRBD2 (7 bases). Deletions cut 0 bases from V and 3 bases from J, with 12 bases between. The CDR3 consists of 16 residues. Germline loops: CDR1 KGHSH, CDR2 LQKENI.

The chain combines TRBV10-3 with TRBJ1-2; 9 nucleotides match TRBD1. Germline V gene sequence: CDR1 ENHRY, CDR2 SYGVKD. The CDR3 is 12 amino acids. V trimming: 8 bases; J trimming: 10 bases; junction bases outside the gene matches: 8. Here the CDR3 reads CAIGGQGPNYTF. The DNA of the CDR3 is TGTGCCATCGGGGGACAGGGTCCTAACTACACCTTC.

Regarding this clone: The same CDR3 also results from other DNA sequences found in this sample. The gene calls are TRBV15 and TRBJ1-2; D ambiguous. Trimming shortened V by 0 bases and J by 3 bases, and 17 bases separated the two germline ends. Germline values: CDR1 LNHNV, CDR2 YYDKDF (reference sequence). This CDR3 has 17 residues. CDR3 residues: CATSRDPAPIGDYGYTF. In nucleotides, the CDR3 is TGTGCCACCAGCAGAGACCCCGCCCCTATCGGTGACTATGGCTACACCTTC.

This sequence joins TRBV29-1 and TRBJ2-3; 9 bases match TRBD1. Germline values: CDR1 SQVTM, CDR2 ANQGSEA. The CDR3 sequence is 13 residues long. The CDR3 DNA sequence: TGCAGGGCAGGACAGGGGAGCACAGATACGCAGTATTTT. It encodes CRAGQGSTDTQYF.

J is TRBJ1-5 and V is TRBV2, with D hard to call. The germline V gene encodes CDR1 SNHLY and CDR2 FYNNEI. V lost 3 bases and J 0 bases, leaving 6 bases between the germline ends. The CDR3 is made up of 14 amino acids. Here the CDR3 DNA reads TGTGCCAGCAGTGACCACGGTAGCAATCAGCCCCAGCATTTT. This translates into CASSDHGSNQPQHF.

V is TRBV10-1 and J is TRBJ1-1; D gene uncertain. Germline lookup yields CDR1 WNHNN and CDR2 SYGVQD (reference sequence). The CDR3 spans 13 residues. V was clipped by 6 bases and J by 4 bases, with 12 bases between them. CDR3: CASSPPGSTEAFF. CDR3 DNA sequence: TGCGCCAGCAGCCCACCCGGGAGCACTGAAGCTTTCTTT.

The CDR3 region is CAISEDRGGNQPQHF. The CDR3 DNA sequence: TGTGCCATCAGTGAGGACAGGGGGGGCAATCAGCCCCAGCATTTT. The chain couples TRBV10-3 to TRBJ1-5; the match to TRBD1 covers 9 bases. The J segment lost 2 bases and the V segment lost 2 bases, leaving 1 base of the junction unmatched. The CDR3 consists of 15 residues. Germline CDR1 reads ENHRY; CDR2 reads SYGVKD.

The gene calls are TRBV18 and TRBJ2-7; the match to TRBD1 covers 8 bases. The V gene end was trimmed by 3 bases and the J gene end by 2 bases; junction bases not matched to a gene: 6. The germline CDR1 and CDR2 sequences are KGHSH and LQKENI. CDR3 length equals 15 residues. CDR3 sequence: CASSPQGAGTYEQYF. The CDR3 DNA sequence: TGTGCCAGCTCACCTCAGGGGGCAGGCACCTACGAGCAGTACTTC.

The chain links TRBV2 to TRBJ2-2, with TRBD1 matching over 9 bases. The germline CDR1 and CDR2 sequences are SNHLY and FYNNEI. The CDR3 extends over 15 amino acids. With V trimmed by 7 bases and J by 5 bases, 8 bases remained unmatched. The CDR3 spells CASKETGGRTGELFF. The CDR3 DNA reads TGTGCCAGCAAGGAGACAGGGGGTCGGACCGGGGAGCTGTTTTTT. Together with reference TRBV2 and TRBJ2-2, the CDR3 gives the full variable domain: EPEVTQTPSHQVTQMGQEVILRCVPISNHLYFYWYRQILGQKVEFLVSFYNNEISEKSEIFDDQFSVERPDGSNFTLKIRSTKLEDSAMYFCASKETGGRTGELFFGEGSRLTVL.

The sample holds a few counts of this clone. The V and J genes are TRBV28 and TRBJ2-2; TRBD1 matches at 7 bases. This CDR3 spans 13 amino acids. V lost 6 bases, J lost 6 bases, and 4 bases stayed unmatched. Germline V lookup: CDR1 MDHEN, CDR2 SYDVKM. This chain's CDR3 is CASRTGWAGELFF. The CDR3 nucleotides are TGTGCCAGCAGGACAGGGTGGGCCGGGGAGCTGTTTTTT. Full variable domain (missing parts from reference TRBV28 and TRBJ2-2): DVKVTQSSRYLVKRTGEKVFLECVQDMDHENMFWYRQDPGLGLRLIYFSYDVKMKEKGDIPEGYSVSREKKERFSLILESASTNQTSMYLCASRTGWAGELFFGEGSRLTVL.

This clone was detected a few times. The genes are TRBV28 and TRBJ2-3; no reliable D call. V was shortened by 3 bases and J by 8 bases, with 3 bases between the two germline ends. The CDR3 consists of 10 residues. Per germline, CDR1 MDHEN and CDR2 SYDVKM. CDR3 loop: CASSFGTQYF. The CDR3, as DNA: TGTGCCAGCAGTTTCGGTACGCAGTATTTT. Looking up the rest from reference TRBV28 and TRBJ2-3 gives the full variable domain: DVKVTQSSRYLVKRTGEKVFLECVQDMDHENMFWYRQDPGLGLRLIYFSYDVKMKEKGDIPEGYSVSREKKERFSLILESASTNQTSMYLCASSFGTQYFGPGTRLTVL.

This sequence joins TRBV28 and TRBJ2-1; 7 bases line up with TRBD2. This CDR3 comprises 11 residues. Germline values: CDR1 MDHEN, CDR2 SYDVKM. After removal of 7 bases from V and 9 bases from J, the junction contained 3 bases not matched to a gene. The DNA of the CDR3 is TGTGCCAGCAACGGACTAGTTGAGCAGTTCTTC. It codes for CASNGLVEQFF.

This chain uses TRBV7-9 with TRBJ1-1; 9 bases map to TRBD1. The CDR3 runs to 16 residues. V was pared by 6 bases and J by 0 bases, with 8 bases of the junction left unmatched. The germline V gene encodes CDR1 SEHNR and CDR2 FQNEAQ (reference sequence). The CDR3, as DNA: TGTGCCAGCAGATATGGGACAGGGAGCGTGAACACTGAAGCTTTCTTT. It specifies CASRYGTGSVNTEAFF.

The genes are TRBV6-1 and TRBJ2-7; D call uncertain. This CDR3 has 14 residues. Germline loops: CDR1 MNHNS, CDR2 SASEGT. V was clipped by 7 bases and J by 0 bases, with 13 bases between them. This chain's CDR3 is CASMWQISSYEQYF. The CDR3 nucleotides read TGTGCCAGCATGTGGCAGATAAGCTCCTACGAGCAGTACTTC.

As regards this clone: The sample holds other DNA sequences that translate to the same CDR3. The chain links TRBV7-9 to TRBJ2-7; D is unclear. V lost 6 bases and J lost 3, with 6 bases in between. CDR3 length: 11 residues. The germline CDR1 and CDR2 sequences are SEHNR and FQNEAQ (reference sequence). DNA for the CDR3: TGTGCCAGCAGTCCCAACTACGAGCAGTACTTC. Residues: CASSPNYEQYF. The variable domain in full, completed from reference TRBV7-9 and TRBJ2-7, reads DTGVSQNPRHKITKRGQNVTFRCDPISEHNRLYWYRQTLGQGPEFLTYFQNEAQLEKSRLLSDRFSAERPKGSFSTLEIQRTEQGDSAMYLCASSPNYEQYFGPGTRLTVT.

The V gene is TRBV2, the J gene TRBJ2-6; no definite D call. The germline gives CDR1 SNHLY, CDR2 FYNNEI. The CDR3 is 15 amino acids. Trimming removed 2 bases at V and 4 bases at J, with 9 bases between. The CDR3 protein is CASSENRGGANVLTF. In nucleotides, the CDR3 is TGTGCCAGCAGTGAAAACCGAGGAGGGGCCAACGTCCTGACTTTC.

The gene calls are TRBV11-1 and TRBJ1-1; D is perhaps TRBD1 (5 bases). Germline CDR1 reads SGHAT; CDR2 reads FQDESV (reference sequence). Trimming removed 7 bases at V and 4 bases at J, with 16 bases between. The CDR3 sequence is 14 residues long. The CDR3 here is CASTPQGEVTEAFF. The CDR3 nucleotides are TGTGCCAGCACCCCCCAAGGGGAAGTCACTGAAGCTTTCTTT.

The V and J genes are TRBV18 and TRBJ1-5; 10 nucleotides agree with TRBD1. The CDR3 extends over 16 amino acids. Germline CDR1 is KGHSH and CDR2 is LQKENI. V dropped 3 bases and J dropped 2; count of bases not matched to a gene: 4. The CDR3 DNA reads TGTGCCAGCTCACCCTTAGGGACAGGGGGCAATCAGCCCCAGCATTTT. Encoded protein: CASSPLGTGGNQPQHF.

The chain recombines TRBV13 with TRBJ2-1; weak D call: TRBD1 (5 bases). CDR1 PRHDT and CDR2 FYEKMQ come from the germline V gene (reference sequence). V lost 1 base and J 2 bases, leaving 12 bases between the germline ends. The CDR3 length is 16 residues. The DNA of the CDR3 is TGTGCCAGCAGCTTAGTCAGTGACAGAACCTACAATGAGCAGTTCTTC. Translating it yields CASSLVSDRTYNEQFF.

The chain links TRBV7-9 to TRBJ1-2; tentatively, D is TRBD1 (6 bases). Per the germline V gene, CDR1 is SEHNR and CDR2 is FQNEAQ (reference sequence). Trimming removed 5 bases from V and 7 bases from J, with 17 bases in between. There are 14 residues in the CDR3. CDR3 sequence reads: CASSPTGGLSGYTF. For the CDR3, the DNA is TGTGCCAGCAGCCCCACCGGGGGGCTGAGTGGCTACACCTTC.

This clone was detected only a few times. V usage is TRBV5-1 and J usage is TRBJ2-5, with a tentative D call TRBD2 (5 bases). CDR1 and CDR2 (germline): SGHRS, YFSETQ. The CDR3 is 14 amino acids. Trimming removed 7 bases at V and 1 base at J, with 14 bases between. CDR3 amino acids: CASYLSAGQETQYF. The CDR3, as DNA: TGCGCCAGCTACCTCTCTGCGGGCCAAGAGACCCAGTACTTC.

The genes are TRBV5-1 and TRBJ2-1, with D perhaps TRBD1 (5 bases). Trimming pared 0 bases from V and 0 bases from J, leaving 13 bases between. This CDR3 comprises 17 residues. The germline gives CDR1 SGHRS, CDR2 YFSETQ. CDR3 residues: CASSLGRALSSYNEQFF. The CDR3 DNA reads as TGCGCCAGCAGCTTGGGCAGGGCCTTAAGCTCCTACAATGAGCAGTTCTTC. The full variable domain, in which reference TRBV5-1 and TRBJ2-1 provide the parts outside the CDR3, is KAGVTQTPRYLIKTRGQQVTLSCSPISGHRSVSWYQQTPGQGLQFLFEYFSETQRNKGNFPGRFSGRQFSNSRSEMNVSTLELGDSALYLCASSLGRALSSYNEQFFGPGTRLTVL.

Here the CDR3 reads CASSATSGSKTDTQYF. The CDR3 DNA reads as TGTGCCAGCAGCGCGACTAGCGGGAGTAAGACAGATACGCAGTATTTT. The V and J genes are TRBV5-4 and TRBJ2-3, with TRBD2 matching over 12 bases. The germline V gene has CDR1 SGHNT and CDR2 YYREEE (reference sequence). CDR3 size: 16 residues. Unmatched junction bases numbered 6, after V lost 4 bases and J lost 3 bases.

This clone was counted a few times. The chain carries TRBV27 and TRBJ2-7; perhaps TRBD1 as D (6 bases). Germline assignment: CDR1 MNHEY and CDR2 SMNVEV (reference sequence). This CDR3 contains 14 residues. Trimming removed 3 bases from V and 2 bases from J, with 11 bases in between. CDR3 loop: CASSFTRGPYEQYF. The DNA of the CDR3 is TGTGCCAGCAGTTTCACCAGGGGCCCCTACGAGCAGTACTTC.

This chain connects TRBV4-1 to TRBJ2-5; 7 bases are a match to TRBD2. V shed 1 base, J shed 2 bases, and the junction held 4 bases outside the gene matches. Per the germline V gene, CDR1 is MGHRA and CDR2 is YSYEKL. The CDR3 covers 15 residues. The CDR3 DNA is TGCGCCAGCAGCCAAGGGAGGGAGGGACAAGAGACCCAGTACTTC. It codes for CASSQGREGQETQYF.

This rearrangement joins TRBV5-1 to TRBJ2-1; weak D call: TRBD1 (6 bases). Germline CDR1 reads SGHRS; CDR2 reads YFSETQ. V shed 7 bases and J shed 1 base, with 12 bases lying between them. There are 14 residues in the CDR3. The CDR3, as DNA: TGCGCCAGCCAGACAGGTATGTCCTACAATGAGCAGTTCTTC. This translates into CASQTGMSYNEQFF.